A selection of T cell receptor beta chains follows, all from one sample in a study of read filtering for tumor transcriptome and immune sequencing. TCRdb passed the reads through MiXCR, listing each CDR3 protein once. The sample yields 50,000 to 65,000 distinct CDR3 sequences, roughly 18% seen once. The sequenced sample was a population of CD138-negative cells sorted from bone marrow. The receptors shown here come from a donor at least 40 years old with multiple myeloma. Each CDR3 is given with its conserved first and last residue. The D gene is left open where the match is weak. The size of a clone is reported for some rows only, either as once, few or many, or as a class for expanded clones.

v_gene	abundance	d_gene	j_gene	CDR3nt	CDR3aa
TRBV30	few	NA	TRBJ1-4	TGTGCCTACCGTCGGGGGGACCATAATGAAAAACTGTTTTTT	CAYRRGDHNEKLFF
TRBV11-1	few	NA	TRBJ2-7	TGTGCCAGCAGCTTAACAGCCGCCTACGAGCAGTACTTC	CASSLTAAYEQYF
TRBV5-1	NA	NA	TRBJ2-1	TGCGCCTGCAGCTTGAATGGACAATTGGTCTTCTCCTACAATGAGCAGTTCTTC	CACSLNGQLVFSYNEQFF
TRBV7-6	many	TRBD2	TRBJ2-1	TGTGCCAGCAGCTTAGCGACTAGCGGGAGACTAATTCCACCTTACAATGAGCAGTTCTTC	CASSLATSGRLIPPYNEQFF
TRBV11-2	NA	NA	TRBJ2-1	TGTGCCGGCAGCCTCGGACCGACTATCACATCCTACAATGAGCAGTTCTTC	CAGSLGPTITSYNEQFF
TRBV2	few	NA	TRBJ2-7	TGTGCCAGCGGTACCGGGACGGCAACCTACGAGCAGTACTTC	CASGTGTATYEQYF
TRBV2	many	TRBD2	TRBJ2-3	TGTGCCAGCAGTGAAGGTAGCGGGGGCCAGACAGATACGCAGTATTTT	CASSEGSGGQTDTQYF
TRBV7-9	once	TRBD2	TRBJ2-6	TGTGCCAGCAGCGGATCCCGGGCAGCGGGAGGCCTTGCTGGAGCCAACGTCCTGACTTTC	CASSGSRAAGGLAGANVLTF
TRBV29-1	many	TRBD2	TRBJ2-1	TGCAGCGTTGTCCCCTTTCTGGGTGGAGCGGGAGTACCCGATGAGCAGTTCTTC	CSVVPFLGGAGVPDEQFF
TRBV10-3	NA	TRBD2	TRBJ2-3	TGTGCCATCAGTTCAGGGACTAGCGGGAGTGGGAGAGATACGCAGTATTTT	CAISSGTSGSGRDTQYF
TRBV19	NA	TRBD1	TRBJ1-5	TGTGCCAGTAGTCAGGGGGGGGGCAGCAATCAGCCCCAGCATTTT	CASSQGGGSNQPQHF
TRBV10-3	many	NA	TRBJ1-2	TGTGCCATCAGTGACAACTATGGCTACACCTTC	CAISDNYGYTF
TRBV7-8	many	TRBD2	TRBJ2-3	TGTGCCAGCAGCTCGCGTGAGGGACTAGGGTATGGCACAGATACGCAGTATTTT	CASSSREGLGYGTDTQYF
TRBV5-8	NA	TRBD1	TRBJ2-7	TGTGCCAGCAGCGCTATGGAGGACAGGGGGCTTCCCTACGAGCAGTACTTC	CASSAMEDRGLPYEQYF
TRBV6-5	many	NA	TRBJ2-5	TGTGCCAGCAGTTACTCGGGACACCCCCAAGAGACCCAGTACTTC	CASSYSGHPQETQYF